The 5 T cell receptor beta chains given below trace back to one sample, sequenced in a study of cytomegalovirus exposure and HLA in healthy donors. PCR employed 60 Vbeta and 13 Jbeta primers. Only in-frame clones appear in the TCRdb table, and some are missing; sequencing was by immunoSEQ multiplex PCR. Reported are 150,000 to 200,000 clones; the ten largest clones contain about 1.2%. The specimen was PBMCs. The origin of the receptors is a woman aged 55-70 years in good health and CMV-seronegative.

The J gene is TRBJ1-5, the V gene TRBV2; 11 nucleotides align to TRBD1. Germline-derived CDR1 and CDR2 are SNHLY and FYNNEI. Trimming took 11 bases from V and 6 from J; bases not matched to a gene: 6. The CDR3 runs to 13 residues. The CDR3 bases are TGTGCCCTTGAGGGGACAGGGGGTCAGCCCCAGCATTTT. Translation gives CALEGTGGQPQHF.

CDR3 sequence reads: CASSLAGGLGAEAFF. The DNA of the CDR3 is TGCGCCAGCAGCTTGGCCGGGGGGCTGGGGGCTGAAGCTTTCTTT. The V gene is TRBV5-1, the J gene TRBJ1-1; D is possibly TRBD1 (6 bases). V lost 0 bases, J lost 6 bases, and 15 bases lay in between. Germline V CDR1 and CDR2: SGHRS, YFSETQ. The CDR3 runs to 15 residues.

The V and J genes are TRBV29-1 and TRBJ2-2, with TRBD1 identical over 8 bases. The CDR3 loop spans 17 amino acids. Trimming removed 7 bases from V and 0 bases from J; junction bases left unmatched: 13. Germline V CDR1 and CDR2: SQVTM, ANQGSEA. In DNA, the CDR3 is TGCAGCGGGAAGGTCCCCGGGACAGGACCGAACACCGGGGAGCTGTTTTTT. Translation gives CSGKVPGTGPNTGELFF.

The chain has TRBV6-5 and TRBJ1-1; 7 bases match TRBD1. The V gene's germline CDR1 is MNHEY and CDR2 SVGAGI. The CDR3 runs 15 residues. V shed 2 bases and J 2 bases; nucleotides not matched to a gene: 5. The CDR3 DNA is TGTGCCAGCAGTTACGAACAGGGGTTTAACACTGAAGCTTTCTTT. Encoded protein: CASSYEQGFNTEAFF.

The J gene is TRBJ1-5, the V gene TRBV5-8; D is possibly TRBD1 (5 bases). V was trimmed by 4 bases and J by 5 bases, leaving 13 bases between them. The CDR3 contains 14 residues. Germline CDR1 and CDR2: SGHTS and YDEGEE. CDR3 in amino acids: CASSPWGVDQPQHF. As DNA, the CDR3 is TGTGCCAGCAGCCCGTGGGGGGTGGATCAGCCCCAGCATTTT.